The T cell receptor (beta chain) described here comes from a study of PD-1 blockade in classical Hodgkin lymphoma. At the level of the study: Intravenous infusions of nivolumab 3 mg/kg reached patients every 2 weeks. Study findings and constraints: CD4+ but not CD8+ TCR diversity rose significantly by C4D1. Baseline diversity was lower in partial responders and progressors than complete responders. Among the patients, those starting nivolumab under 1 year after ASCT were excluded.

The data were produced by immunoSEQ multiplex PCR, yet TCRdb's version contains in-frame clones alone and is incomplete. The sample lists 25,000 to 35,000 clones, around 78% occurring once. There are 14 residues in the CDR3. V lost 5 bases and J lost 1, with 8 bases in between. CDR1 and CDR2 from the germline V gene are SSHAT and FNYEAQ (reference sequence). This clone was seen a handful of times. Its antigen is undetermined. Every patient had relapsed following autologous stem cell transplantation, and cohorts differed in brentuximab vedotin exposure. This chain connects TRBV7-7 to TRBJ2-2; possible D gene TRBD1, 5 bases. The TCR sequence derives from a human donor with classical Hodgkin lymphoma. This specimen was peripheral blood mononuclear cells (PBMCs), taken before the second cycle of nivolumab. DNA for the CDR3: TGTGCCAGCAGCGTAGGGGAGAACACCGGGGAGCTGTTTTTT. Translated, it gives CASSVGENTGELFF.